These T cell receptor beta chains were read from a single sample in a study of cytomegalovirus exposure and HLA in healthy donors. Method: immunoSEQ multiplex PCR; TCRdb's copy keeps in-frame clones and lacks some. The sample shows 100,000 to 150,000 clones, over 9.5% of them seen only once. Sequencing was done on a sample of PBMCs. The receptors come from a woman younger than 30 in good health and CMV-seropositive. The CDR3 runs from the conserved cysteine through the conserved F or W. The D gene is left open where the match is weak. A clone size is listed for some rows: how often the clone was seen (once, few, many), or a class if it is expanded.

d_gene	j_gene	abundance	v_gene	CDR3aa	CDR3nt
NA	TRBJ2-2	NA	TRBV29-1	CSVDARGELFF	TGCAGCGTTGATGCCAGGGGGGAGCTGTTTTTT
NA	TRBJ1-4	NA	TRBV2	CASSVQGLNEKLFF	TGTGCCAGCAGTGTGCAGGGGTTAAACGAAAAACTGTTTTTT
TRBD2	TRBJ2-5	NA	TRBV5-1	CASSSGAETQYF	TGCGCCAGCTCTAGCGGGGCAGAGACCCAGTACTTC
NA	TRBJ2-4	few	TRBV7-2	CASSLASGQAKNIQYF	TGTGCCAGCAGCTTAGCCTCCGGACAGGCCAAAAACATTCAGTACTTC
NA	TRBJ2-1	few	TRBV27	CASSFIGNEQFF	TGTGCCAGCAGTTTTATCGGGAATGAGCAGTTCTTC
NA	TRBJ2-7	NA	TRBV7-9	CASSSTVYSYEQYF	TGTGCCAGCAGCTCCACGGTCTACTCCTACGAGCAGTACTTC
NA	TRBJ1-2	few	TRBV7-2	CANRVPTEYGYTF	TGTGCCAACCGAGTCCCTACTGAATATGGCTACACCTTC
NA	TRBJ1-5	NA	TRBV5-1	CASNLETGPGQPQHF	TGCGCCAGCAACTTGGAAACAGGGCCTGGACAGCCCCAGCATTTT
NA	TRBJ1-3	NA	TRBV9	CASSVDDTYGNTIYF	TGTGCCAGCAGCGTAGATGACACCTATGGAAACACCATATATTTT
TRBD2	TRBJ2-2	few	TRBV10-3	CAISESTSGRENTGELFF	TGTGCCATCAGTGAGTCGACTAGCGGGAGGGAGAACACCGGGGAGCTGTTTTTT
TRBD1	TRBJ1-2	NA	TRBV5-6	CASSPTGVGRGYTF	TGTGCCAGCAGCCCAACAGGGGTCGGACGAGGCTACACCTTC
TRBD1	TRBJ2-7	few	TRBV18	CASSPNRGSYEQYF	TGTGCCAGCTCACCAAACAGGGGTTCCTACGAGCAGTACTTC
NA	TRBJ1-2	few	TRBV7-9	CASSLDRETVYGYTF	TGTGCCAGCAGCTTAGATCGAGAGACTGTTTATGGCTACACCTTC
NA	TRBJ2-5	once	TRBV11-3	CASSLRGREEETQYF	TGTGCCAGCAGCCTAAGGGGGAGGGAGGAAGAGACCCAGTACTTC
NA	TRBJ1-1	NA	TRBV4-2	CASSQEGANTEAFF	TGTGCCAGCAGCCAAGAAGGAGCGAACACTGAGGCTTTCTTT
NA	TRBJ1-1	few	TRBV5-1	CASSLGGNTEAFF	TGCGCCAGCAGCTTAGGCGGGAACACTGAAGCTTTCTTT
TRBD1	TRBJ1-5	few	TRBV28	CASSFGRLQSAKARDRQPQHF	TGTGCCAGCAGTTTTGGAAGGCTCCAATCAGCTAAAGCCCGGGACAGGCAGCCCCAGCATTTT
TRBD2	TRBJ2-7	NA	TRBV10-3	CAISVGISGTYEQYF	TGTGCCATCAGTGTAGGGATTAGCGGGACCTACGAGCAGTACTTC
TRBD2	TRBJ2-5	few	TRBV27	CASSPREGRAQETQYF	TGTGCCAGCAGTCCCCGGGAGGGGAGAGCCCAAGAGACCCAGTACTTC
TRBD2	TRBJ2-2	few	TRBV19	CASVGLAGGRNTGELFF	TGTGCCAGCGTTGGACTAGCGGGAGGGAGGAACACCGGGGAGCTGTTTTTT
NA	TRBJ2-7	NA	TRBV27	CASSYPGAYEQYF	TGTGCCAGCAGTTACCCGGGGGCCTACGAGCAGTACTTC
NA	TRBJ2-1	many	TRBV27	CASKNGLEQFF	TGTGCCAGCAAAAACGGACTAGAGCAGTTCTTC
NA	TRBJ2-3	NA	TRBV30	CAWSVRGTQYF	TGTGCCTGGAGTGTACGGGGTACGCAGTATTTT
NA	TRBJ2-1	NA	TRBV5-1	CASSLVELSSYNEQFF	TGCGCCAGCAGCTTGGTCGAGTTAAGCTCCTACAATGAGCAGTTCTTC
NA	TRBJ1-2	few	TRBV5-1	CASSLNGYGYTF	TGCGCCAGCAGCTTGAACGGCTATGGCTACACCTTC
TRBD2	TRBJ2-7	NA	TRBV6-5	CASSFLSGRGSYEQYF	TGTGCCAGCAGTTTTTTGAGCGGGAGAGGGTCCTACGAGCAGTACTTC
NA	TRBJ1-2	few	TRBV15	CATLMGSYGYTF	TGTGCCACCCTCATGGGGAGCTATGGCTACACCTTC
TRBD1	TRBJ2-3	NA	TRBV27	CASSWTGGNTDTQYF	TGTGCCAGCAGTTGGACAGGGGGAAACACAGATACGCAGTATTTT
NA	TRBJ1-5	few	TRBV5-4	CASSRGGENQPQHF	TGTGCCAGCAGCCGGGGGGGGGAAAATCAGCCCCAGCATTTT
TRBD2	TRBJ2-7	NA	TRBV27	CASLPTRTSGSEQYF	TGTGCCAGCCTGCCCACCCGCACTAGCGGGAGCGAGCAGTACTTC
TRBD2	TRBJ2-7	NA	TRBV18	CASSSGLASEQYF	TGTGCCAGCTCATCGGGACTAGCCTCCGAGCAGTACTTC